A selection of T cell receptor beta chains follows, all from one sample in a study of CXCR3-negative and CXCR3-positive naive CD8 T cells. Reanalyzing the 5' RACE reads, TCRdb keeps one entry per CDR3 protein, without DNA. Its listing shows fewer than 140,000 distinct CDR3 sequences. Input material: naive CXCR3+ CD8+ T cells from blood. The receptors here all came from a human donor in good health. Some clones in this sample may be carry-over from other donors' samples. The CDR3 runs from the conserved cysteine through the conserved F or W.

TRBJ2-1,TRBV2,CASRRGYEQFF
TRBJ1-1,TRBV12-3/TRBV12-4,CASRAEGLWGAFF
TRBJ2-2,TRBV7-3,CASRGNTGELFF
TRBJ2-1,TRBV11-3,CASSLVKGEQFF
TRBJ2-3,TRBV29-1,CSVDFLAGGSDTQYF
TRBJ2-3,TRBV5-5,CASSLETGAPFTDTQYF
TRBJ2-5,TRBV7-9,CASSPSPGGQTQYF
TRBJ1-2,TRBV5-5,CASSFTGGNYGYTF
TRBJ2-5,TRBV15,CATSTTAQLSETQYF
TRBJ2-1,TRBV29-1,CSVDPGVNEQFF
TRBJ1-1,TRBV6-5,CASSLGPSMNTEAFF
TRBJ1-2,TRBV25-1,CASSETGDYGYTF
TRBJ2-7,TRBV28,CASSLRVNLYEQYF
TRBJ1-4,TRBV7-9,CASSKSWEGPGRINEKLFF
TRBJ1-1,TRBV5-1,CASSQDGSTEAFF
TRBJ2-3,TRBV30,CAWSHGISSTDTQYF
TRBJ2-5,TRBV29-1,CSLNGLAEGSETQYF
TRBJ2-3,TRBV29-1,CSVCLAGGDTQYF